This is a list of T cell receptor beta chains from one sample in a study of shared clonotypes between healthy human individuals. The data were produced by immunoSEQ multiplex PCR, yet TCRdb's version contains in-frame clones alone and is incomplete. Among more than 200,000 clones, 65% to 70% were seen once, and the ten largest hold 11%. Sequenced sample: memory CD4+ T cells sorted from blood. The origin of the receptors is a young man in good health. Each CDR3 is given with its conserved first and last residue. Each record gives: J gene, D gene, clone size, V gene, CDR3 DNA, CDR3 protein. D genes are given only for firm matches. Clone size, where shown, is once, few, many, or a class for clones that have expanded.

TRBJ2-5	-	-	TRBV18	TGTGCCAGCTCACCACACAACCAAGAGACCCAGTACTTC	CASSPHNQETQYF
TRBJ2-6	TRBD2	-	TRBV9	TGTGCCAGCAGCCCGAGACTAGCGGGGGGCTCTGGGGCCAACGTCCTGACTTTC	CASSPRLAGGSGANVLTF
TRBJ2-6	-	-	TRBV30	TGTGCCTGGAGTGTAGGGCAGGGTCTAGGTGGGGCCAACGTCCTGACTTTC	CAWSVGQGLGGANVLTF
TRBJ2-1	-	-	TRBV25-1	TGTGCCAGCACTACCGGACCAGCGAGGTTGAATGAGCAGTTCTTC	CASTTGPARLNEQFF
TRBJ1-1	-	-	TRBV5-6	TGTGCCAGCAGCTTGGTCCCTACAGGAGCTGAAGCTTTCTTT	CASSLVPTGAEAFF
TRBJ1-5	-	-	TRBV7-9	TGTGCCAGCAGCACCCACCCCGCCCAGCATTTT	CASSTHPAQHF
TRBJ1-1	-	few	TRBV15	TGTGCCACCAAAGGGAGCGATAACACTGAAGCTTTCTTT	CATKGSDNTEAFF
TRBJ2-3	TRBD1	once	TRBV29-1	TGCAGCGTTCCTAAAACCGGACAGGCGGGCGGCACAGATACGCAGTATTTT	CSVPKTGQAGGTDTQYF
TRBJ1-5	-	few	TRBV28	TGTGCCAGCAGTCCAGTATTGATCAGGGAGGGTCAGCCCCAGCATTTT	CASSPVLIREGQPQHF
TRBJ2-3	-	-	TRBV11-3	TGTGCCAGCAGCCGAGAGAGCACAGATACGCAGTATTTT	CASSRESTDTQYF
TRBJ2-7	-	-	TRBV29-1	TGCAGCGTTGACGTGACGGGCGAGCAGTACTTC	CSVDVTGEQYF
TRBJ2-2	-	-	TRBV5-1	TGCGCCAGCAGCTTGGTTCCAGGACAGCTGTTTTTT	CASSLVPGQLFF
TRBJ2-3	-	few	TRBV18	TGTGCCAGCTCACGGAACCCCACAGATACGCAGTATTTT	CASSRNPTDTQYF
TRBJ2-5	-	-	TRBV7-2	TGTGCCAGCAGCCTAGGCCCTGAGGAGACCCAGTACTTC	CASSLGPEETQYF
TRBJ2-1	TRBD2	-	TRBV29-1	TGCAGCGTTGATCCAGCGGGAGTATACAATGAGCAGTTCTTC	CSVDPAGVYNEQFF
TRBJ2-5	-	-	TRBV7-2	TGTGAGGGCAGGGAGACCCAGTACTTC	CEGRETQYF
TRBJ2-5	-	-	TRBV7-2	TGTGCCAGCAGCCCCCCCTCAGGAGTGGAAGAGACCCAGTACTTC	CASSPPSGVEETQYF
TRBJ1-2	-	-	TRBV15	TGTGCCACCAGCAGAGATAGGGTGAGGGGCGGGGATTTCGGCTACACCTTC	CATSRDRVRGGDFGYTF
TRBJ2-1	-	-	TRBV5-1	TGCGCCAGCAGCCATAATCGCGGCGGGACCTCCCCCAATGAGCAGTTCTTC	CASSHNRGGTSPNEQFF
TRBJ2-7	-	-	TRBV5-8	TGTGCCAGCAGCTTGGACCGCGACAGGTTAAGCTCCTACGAGCAGTACTTC	CASSLDRDRLSSYEQYF
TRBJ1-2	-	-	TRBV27	TGTGCCAGCAGTTTATCCCAGGGGAATGGCTACACCTTC	CASSLSQGNGYTF
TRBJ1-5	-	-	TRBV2	TGTGCCAGCACAACGGGACCAGTGGGGCAGCCCCAGCATTTT	CASTTGPVGQPQHF
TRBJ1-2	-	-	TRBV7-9	TGTGCCAGCAGCCCCACGGCAGGGGCAGGTGGCTACACCTTC	CASSPTAGAGGYTF
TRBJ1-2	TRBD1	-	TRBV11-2	TGTGCCAGCAGCTCGGGACAGGGCTATGGCTACACCTTC	CASSSGQGYGYTF
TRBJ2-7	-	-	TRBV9	TGTGCCAGCAGCGGGGTGGGAGGCTCCTACGAGCAGTACTTC	CASSGVGGSYEQYF